The 23 T cell receptor beta chains reported below all come from one sample, sequenced in a study of post-analysis software for immune sequencing data. Study observations and caveats: Included in a set of a handful of TRBV segments more frequent in patients than controls were TRBV5-6, TRBV5-1 and TRBV20-1.

TCR beta cDNA libraries included unique molecular identifiers. MiXCR, applied by TCRdb to the PCR reads, yields one record per CDR3 protein. This sample yields 600,000 to 700,000 distinct CDR3 sequences, of which more than 50% are seen a single time; about 11% belongs to the top ten. The antigens for these receptors are not known. Sequencing was done on a sample of blood. These receptors were obtained from a girl aged 2-10 years with multiple sclerosis.

There are a few counts of this clonotype. The rearrangement uses TRBV6-1 and TRBJ2-1; no clear D gene. Trimming left V 10 bases short and J 7 bases short, with 23 bases between. The CDR3 runs 15 residues. Germline V CDR1 and CDR2: MNHNS, SASEGT. The CDR3 coding sequence is TGTGCCACCACGCAAGACGGTTGGGGTTGGAATGAGCAGTTCTTC. Translation gives CATTQDGWGWNEQFF.

The table lists this clonotype with a few counts. V gene TRBV7-8 combines with J gene TRBJ2-2; TRBD2 might be the D (5 bases). With 2 bases removed from V and 6 bases from J, the gap between germline ends came to 10 bases. The CDR3 runs 14 residues. In germline, CDR1 is SGHVS, CDR2 FQNEAQ. The CDR3 DNA reads as TGTGCCAGCAGCTTAATGCAGGACTCCGGGGAGCTGTTTTTT. It yields the protein CASSLMQDSGELFF.

This rearrangement joins TRBV28 to TRBJ1-1, with D possibly being TRBD1 (5 bases). Trimming removed 2 bases at V and 0 bases at J, with 16 bases between. The germline gives CDR1 MDHEN, CDR2 SYDVKM. The CDR3 is 17 amino acids. DNA for the CDR3: TGTGCCAGCAGTTTACTCAGGAAGCGAGGGGTGAACACTGAAGCTTTCTTT. Its translation is CASSLLRKRGVNTEAFF.

The chain employs TRBV5-6 and TRBJ2-7; D uncertain. Per the germline V gene, CDR1 is SGHDT and CDR2 is YYEEEE. Between the trimmed V and J ends, which lost 4 bases and 0 bases, there was a span of 8 bases. The length of the CDR3 is 13 residues. CDR3 sequence: CASSIGPSYEQYF. CDR3 bases: TGTGCCAGCAGCATAGGACCCTCCTACGAGCAGTACTTC.

This clonotype was detected once. This rearrangement joins TRBV21-1 to TRBJ2-7; the table's TRBD1 call for D was not verified on the DNA. TRBV21-1 is deemed a pseudogene. The CDR3 runs to 17 residues. Written as DNA, the CDR3 is TGTGCCAGCAGCAATTTGGGGGCGAGGACAGGGTCCTACGAGCAGTACTTC. It is translated as CASSNLGARTGSYEQYF.

This chain uses TRBV20-1 with TRBJ2-7, with 8 positions matching TRBD2. The CDR3 runs 15 residues. J gave up 0 bases and V 6 bases, and 10 bases lay outside the gene matches. Germline V gene sequence: CDR1 DFQATT, CDR2 SNEGSKA (reference sequence). As DNA, the CDR3 is TGCAGTGCCAAAATACTAGCGGACAACTCCTACGAGCAGTACTTC. Its protein is CSAKILADNSYEQYF.

This clonotype showed up just a few times. The chain is built from TRBV7-2 and TRBJ2-1; the match to TRBD2 covers 13 bases. V lost 5 bases, J lost 8 bases, and 6 bases stayed unmatched. Germline lookup yields CDR1 SGHTA and CDR2 FQGNSA. The CDR3 runs 15 residues. CDR3: CASSPGLAGTDEQFF. The DNA of the CDR3 is TGTGCCAGCAGCCCGGGACTAGCGGGGACGGATGAGCAGTTCTTC.

The genes are TRBV5-1 and TRBJ1-5; D uncertain. CDR1 and CDR2 from the germline V gene are SGHRS and YFSETQ. V lost 0 bases and J lost 0, with 13 bases in between. This CDR3 region has 17 residues. The CDR3 loop reads CASSLDPTGTSNQPQHF. The CDR3 region has the DNA TGCGCCAGCAGCTTGGACCCGACGGGTACTAGCAATCAGCCCCAGCATTTT. Drawing the rest from reference TRBV5-1 and TRBJ1-5, the complete variable domain is KAGVTQTPRYLIKTRGQQVTLSCSPISGHRSVSWYQQTPGQGLQFLFEYFSETQRNKGNFPGRFSGRQFSNSRSEMNVSTLELGDSALYLCASSLDPTGTSNQPQHFGDGTRLSIL.

The chain employs TRBV13 and TRBJ2-5; 10 nucleotides match TRBD1. J gave up 1 base and V 3 bases, and 8 bases lay outside the gene matches. Germline V gene data show CDR1 as PRHDT and CDR2 as FYEKMQ (reference sequence). CDR3 length: 17 amino acids. The CDR3 region is CASSFRTGGRGQETQYF. CDR3 DNA sequence: TGTGCCAGCAGCTTCCGGACAGGGGGAAGGGGCCAAGAGACCCAGTACTTC.

CDR3 region: CASSLAQQRDGYTF. CDR3 DNA: TGCGCCAGCAGCTTGGCACAACAGAGGGATGGCTACACCTTC. This chain uses TRBV5-1 with TRBJ1-2; no clear D. CDR1 is SGHRS, CDR2 YFSETQ, per germline. Trimming shortened V by 0 bases and J by 6 bases, and 12 bases separated the two germline ends. CDR3 length equals 14 residues.

V and J are TRBV3-1 and TRBJ2-1; D is unclear. The CDR3 extends over 15 amino acids. Trimming took off 8 bases at V and 3 bases at J, with 17 bases between the two ends. The V gene's germline CDR1 is LGHDT and CDR2 YNNKEL (reference sequence). CDR3 DNA sequence: TGTGCCAGCCTCCCTAGAGGCCCGGGCTACAATGAGCAGTTCTTC. Its translation is CASLPRGPGYNEQFF.

In its sample, this clonotype was seen a few times. J is TRBJ2-3 and V is TRBV5-1; D not certain. Germline V gene data show CDR1 as SGHRS and CDR2 as YFSETQ. The CDR3 extends over 15 amino acids. Trimming left V 4 bases short and J 1 base short, with 13 bases between. The CDR3 DNA sequence: TGCGCCAGCAGCCCGCGTCTCGGCGGCACAGATACGCAGTATTTT. As protein: CASSPRLGGTDTQYF.

The chain links TRBV6-1 to TRBJ2-3; D is possibly TRBD2 (5 bases). Looked up from germline, CDR1 is MNHNS and CDR2 is SASEGT. Trimming pared 2 bases from V and 9 bases from J, leaving 9 bases between. The CDR3 length is 12 residues. In DNA form, the CDR3 reads TGTGCCAGCAGTGAACTGGAGCGGACGCAGTATTTT. It codes for CASSELERTQYF.

V and J are TRBV6-1 and TRBJ2-1; tentatively, D is TRBD1 (6 bases). The CDR3 runs 15 residues. CDR1 is MNHNS, CDR2 SASEGT, per germline. Deletions cut 3 bases from V and 6 bases from J, with 15 bases between. The CDR3 nucleotides read TGTGCCAGCAGTGAGGGGGCCTCCAGGGGCAATGAGCAGTTCTTC. Protein: CASSEGASRGNEQFF.

There are a few counts of this clonotype. The chain carries TRBV7-2 and TRBJ2-5; 10 bases line up with TRBD2. Germline lookup yields CDR1 SGHTA and CDR2 FQGNSA. The J segment lost 5 bases and the V segment lost 1 base, leaving 7 bases of the junction unmatched. This CDR3 is built from 16 residues. In DNA form, the CDR3 reads TGTGCCAGCAGCTTAGATCTAGCGGGAGCTCCGGAGACCCAGTACTTC. Encoded protein: CASSLDLAGAPETQYF.

The rearrangement links TRBV6-5 to TRBJ1-2; weak D call: TRBD1 (6 bases). Per the germline V gene, CDR1 is MNHEY and CDR2 is SVGAGI. CDR3 length equals 13 residues. Trimming took off 8 bases at V and 4 bases at J, with 14 bases between the two ends. The CDR3 bases are TGTGCCAGCTGGAAAGGGGGGACCTATGGCTACACCTTC. Amino acids: CASWKGGTYGYTF.

This clonotype was seen a handful of times. The chain couples TRBV4-2 to TRBJ2-2; D is ambiguous. This CDR3 has 14 amino acids. CDR1 and CDR2 from the germline V gene are LGHNA and YNFKEQ. The germline V and J ends were trimmed by 0 bases and 5 bases, with 7 bases remaining between them. The CDR3 spells CASSQEVVTGELFF. In DNA form, the CDR3 reads TGTGCCAGCAGCCAAGAGGTGGTTACCGGGGAGCTGTTTTTT.

The genes are TRBV10-3 and TRBJ2-1, with a weak D call TRBD1 (6 bases). The CDR3 sequence is 15 residues long. Germline-derived CDR1 and CDR2 are ENHRY and SYGVKD. V shed 4 bases and J shed 0 bases, with 10 bases lying between them. This chain's CDR3 is CAISGETGSYNEQFF. CDR3 bases: TGTGCCATCAGTGGAGAGACAGGCTCCTACAATGAGCAGTTCTTC.

The chain couples TRBV20-1 to TRBJ2-1; D possibly corresponds to TRBD1 (5 bases). Deletions cut 3 bases from V and 8 bases from J, with 14 bases between. In germline, CDR1 is DFQATT, CDR2 SNEGSKA (reference sequence). The CDR3 is 13 residues long. CDR3 nucleotides: TGCAGTGCTAGCCGCATGGCAGGGCATGAGCAGTTCTTC. Its protein product is CSASRMAGHEQFF.

The chain links TRBV6-1 to TRBJ2-7, with 9 bases lining up with TRBD1. Judging by the DNA end, TRBJ2-4 fits better; the J call may be wrong. Germline V gene data show CDR1 as MNHNS and CDR2 as SASEGT. CDR3 length: 19 residues. The CDR3 DNA reads as TGTGCCAGCTCCTGGGACAGGTCGACAGGGGGAGGGGGTGCGAACATTCAGTACTTC. This encodes CASSWDRSTGGGGANIQYF.

The sample holds a few counts of this clonotype. The chain carries TRBV6-5 and TRBJ2-6; D not resolved. V gave up 8 bases and J gave up 2 bases, with 10 bases separating them. The germline CDR1 and CDR2 sequences are MNHEY and SVGAGI. This CDR3 has 14 amino acids. CDR3 sequence reads: CASGQPPGANVLTF. CDR3 coding DNA: TGTGCCAGCGGTCAGCCTCCTGGGGCCAACGTCCTGACTTTC.

The V gene is TRBV20-1, the J gene TRBJ2-1; 7 nucleotides agree with TRBD1. Germline trimming cut 4 bases from V and 4 bases from J; bases unmatched to any gene: 7. CDR3 size: 14 residues. Germline V gene sequence: CDR1 DFQATT, CDR2 SNEGSKA (reference sequence). This chain's CDR3 is CSATDRVVYNEQFF. The CDR3 DNA reads as TGCAGTGCTACCGACAGGGTGGTATACAATGAGCAGTTCTTC.

The table lists this clonotype with a few counts. The chain uses TRBV6-5 and TRBJ1-2; D remains ambiguous. V was trimmed by 4 bases and J by 5 bases, leaving 14 bases between them. The CDR3 contains 14 residues. In germline, CDR1 is MNHEY, CDR2 SVGAGI. CDR3 sequence reads: CASSSTAEGYGYTF. For the CDR3, the DNA is TGTGCCAGCAGTTCCACTGCTGAAGGGTATGGCTACACCTTC.